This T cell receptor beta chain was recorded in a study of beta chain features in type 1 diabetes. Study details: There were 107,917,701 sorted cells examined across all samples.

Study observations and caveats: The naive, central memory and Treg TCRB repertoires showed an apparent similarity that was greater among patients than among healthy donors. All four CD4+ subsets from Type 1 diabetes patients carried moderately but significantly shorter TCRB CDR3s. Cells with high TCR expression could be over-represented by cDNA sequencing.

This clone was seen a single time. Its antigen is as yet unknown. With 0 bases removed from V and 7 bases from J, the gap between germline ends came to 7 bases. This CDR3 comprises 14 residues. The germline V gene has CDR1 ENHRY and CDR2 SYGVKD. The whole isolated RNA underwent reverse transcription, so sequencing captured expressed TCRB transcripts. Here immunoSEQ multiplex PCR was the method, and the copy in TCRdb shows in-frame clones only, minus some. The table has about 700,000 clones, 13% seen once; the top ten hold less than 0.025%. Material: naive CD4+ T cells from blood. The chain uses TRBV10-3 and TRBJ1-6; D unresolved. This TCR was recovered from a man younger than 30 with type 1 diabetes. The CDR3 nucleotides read TGTGCCATCAGTGAGTCGGGCACGAATTCACCCCTCCACTTT. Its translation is CAISESGTNSPLHF.